A selection of T cell receptor beta chains follows, all from one sample in a study of neoadjuvant anti-PD-1 for oral cavity cancer. Produced via immunoSEQ multiplex PCR; TCRdb's table is partial and in-frame only. Found here are approximately 68,000 clones, roughly nine tenths of them singletons; the top ten hold more than 2.5%. The sequences come from PBMCs, collected after nivolumab (anti-PD-1) treatment. Every receptor here comes from a person between 35 and 79 years old with oral cavity squamous cell carcinoma. The CDR3 runs from the conserved cysteine through the conserved F or W. The order of the fields is CDR3 length, J gene, D gene, clone size, V gene, CDR3 protein, CDR3 DNA. D genes are given only for firm matches. A row's size may be missing; if present it is once, few, many or a size class.

len: 15; j_gene: TRBJ2-7; d_gene: TRBD2; abundance: -; v_gene: TRBV4-2; CDR3aa: CASSQELAGLYEQYF; CDR3nt: TGTGCCAGCAGCCAAGAACTAGCGGGGCTTTACGAGCAGTACTTC
len: 16; j_gene: TRBJ2-5; d_gene: TRBD2; abundance: -; v_gene: TRBV7-9; CDR3aa: CASSLRGGGARETQYF; CDR3nt: TGTGCCAGCAGCTTAAGAGGCGGGGGGGCAAGGGAGACCCAGTACTTC
len: 14; j_gene: TRBJ1-5; d_gene: -; abundance: -; v_gene: TRBV30; CDR3aa: CAWAGRYSNQPQHF; CDR3nt: TGTGCCTGGGCCGGGAGATATAGCAATCAGCCCCAGCATTTT
len: 12; j_gene: TRBJ1-1; d_gene: -; abundance: -; v_gene: TRBV30; CDR3aa: CAWSVGPSEAFF; CDR3nt: TGTGCCTGGAGTGTGGGACCCTCTGAAGCTTTCTTT
len: 14; j_gene: TRBJ2-3; d_gene: -; abundance: -; v_gene: TRBV6-1; CDR3aa: CASSRGALTDTQYF; CDR3nt: TGTGCCAGCAGTCGGGGGGCCCTCACAGATACGCAGTATTTT
len: 13; j_gene: TRBJ2-1; d_gene: -; abundance: few; v_gene: TRBV6-1; CDR3aa: CASSRVEYNEQFF; CDR3nt: TGTGCCAGCAGCAGGGTGGAATACAATGAGCAGTTCTTC
len: 8; j_gene: TRBJ2-7; d_gene: -; abundance: -; v_gene: TRBV6-9; CDR3aa: CASSLTPF; CDR3nt: TGTGCCAGCAGCCTTACACCTTTC
len: 15; j_gene: TRBJ2-1; d_gene: -; abundance: -; v_gene: TRBV5-1; CDR3aa: CASSSQDSRVNEQFF; CDR3nt: TGCGCCAGCAGCTCCCAGGACTCGCGGGTCAATGAGCAGTTCTTC
len: 17; j_gene: TRBJ2-3; d_gene: TRBD2; abundance: -; v_gene: TRBV5-1; CDR3aa: CASSLAPRREGTDTQYF; CDR3nt: TGCGCCAGCAGCTTGGCGCCCAGACGGGAGGGCACAGATACGCAGTATTTT
len: 14; j_gene: TRBJ1-5; d_gene: TRBD1; abundance: few; v_gene: TRBV2; CDR3aa: CASCGQGSRQPQHF; CDR3nt: TGTGCCAGTTGCGGACAGGGGAGTCGTCAGCCCCAGCATTTT
len: 13; j_gene: TRBJ1-1; d_gene: TRBD1; abundance: -; v_gene: TRBV11-1; CDR3aa: CASSWGQDTEAFF; CDR3nt: TGTGCCAGCAGCTGGGGACAGGACACTGAAGCTTTCTTT
len: 16; j_gene: TRBJ2-1; d_gene: TRBD2; abundance: -; v_gene: TRBV6-5; CDR3aa: CASSYGAGDRYNEQFF; CDR3nt: TGTGCCAGCAGTTACGGAGCGGGGGATAGGTACAATGAGCAGTTCTTC
len: 14; j_gene: TRBJ1-1; d_gene: TRBD1; abundance: -; v_gene: TRBV30; CDR3aa: CAWYSSRGRGEAFF; CDR3nt: TGTGCCTGGTACTCTTCGAGGGGGCGCGGGGAAGCTTTCTTT
len: 16; j_gene: TRBJ2-7; d_gene: TRBD2; abundance: -; v_gene: TRBV5-6; CDR3aa: CASSLGFGGSLVEQYF; CDR3nt: TGTGCCAGCAGCTTGGGCTTCGGCGGGAGCTTGGTCGAGCAGTACTTC
len: 13; j_gene: TRBJ1-2; d_gene: TRBD1; abundance: -; v_gene: TRBV19; CDR3aa: CASSPDRTYGYTF; CDR3nt: TGTGCCAGTAGTCCGGACAGGACGTATGGCTACACCTTC
len: 13; j_gene: TRBJ1-2; d_gene: -; abundance: -; v_gene: TRBV30; CDR3aa: CAWSTRGAGGYTF; CDR3nt: TGTGCCTGGAGTACGAGGGGCGCGGGTGGCTACACCTTC
len: 16; j_gene: TRBJ2-7; d_gene: -; abundance: -; v_gene: TRBV11-2; CDR3aa: CASSLSASSSSYEQYF; CDR3nt: TGTGCCAGCAGCCTCTCCGCCTCCTCGAGCTCCTACGAGCAGTACTTC
len: 15; j_gene: TRBJ2-2; d_gene: -; abundance: once; v_gene: TRBV6-6; CDR3aa: CASSYSWGLGGELFF; CDR3nt: TGTGCCAGCAGTTACTCATGGGGCTTGGGCGGGGAGCTGTTTTTT
len: 14; j_gene: TRBJ1-4; d_gene: -; abundance: -; v_gene: TRBV29-1; CDR3aa: CSVAPPGPNAELFF; CDR3nt: TGCAGCGTTGCCCCCCCGGGACCTAATGCGGAACTGTTTTTT
len: 16; j_gene: TRBJ2-2; d_gene: -; abundance: -; v_gene: TRBV7-6; CDR3aa: CASSQTRGQITGELFF; CDR3nt: TGTGCCAGCAGCCAGACAAGGGGCCAAATCACCGGGGAGCTGTTTTTT
len: 16; j_gene: TRBJ2-3; d_gene: TRBD2; abundance: -; v_gene: TRBV9; CDR3aa: CASSSWTSGRTDTQYF; CDR3nt: TGTGCCAGCAGCTCCTGGACTAGCGGGAGGACAGATACGCAGTATTTT
len: 14; j_gene: TRBJ1-4; d_gene: -; abundance: -; v_gene: TRBV7-8; CDR3aa: CASSPGPVKEKLFF; CDR3nt: TGTGCCAGCAGCCCGGGTCCGGTAAAGGAAAAACTGTTTTTT
len: 12; j_gene: TRBJ2-3; d_gene: -; abundance: -; v_gene: TRBV10-3; CDR3aa: CAISDRSDTQYF; CDR3nt: TGTGCCATCAGTGATCGGTCAGATACGCAGTATTTT
len: 13; j_gene: TRBJ2-3; d_gene: -; abundance: -; v_gene: TRBV30; CDR3aa: CASQPTGRDTQYF; CDR3nt: TGTGCCTCCCAACCGACGGGGAGAGATACGCAGTATTTT
len: 14; j_gene: TRBJ2-3; d_gene: -; abundance: -; v_gene: TRBV5-1; CDR3aa: CASQEGPSTDTQYF; CDR3nt: TGCGCCAGCCAAGAGGGGCCGAGCACAGATACGCAGTATTTT
len: 10; j_gene: TRBJ1-4; d_gene: -; abundance: -; v_gene: TRBV29-1; CDR3aa: CSVYNEKLFF; CDR3nt: TGCAGCGTTTACAATGAAAAACTGTTTTTT
len: 13; j_gene: TRBJ2-7; d_gene: TRBD1; abundance: -; v_gene: TRBV28; CDR3aa: CAARTGETYEQYF; CDR3nt: TGTGCAGCCCGGACAGGGGAGACTTACGAGCAGTACTTC
len: 14; j_gene: TRBJ2-7; d_gene: -; abundance: few; v_gene: TRBV9; CDR3aa: CASSRAASSYEQYF; CDR3nt: TGTGCCAGTTCCAGGGCAGCCAGCTCCTACGAGCAGTACTTC
len: 15; j_gene: TRBJ1-2; d_gene: TRBD1; abundance: -; v_gene: TRBV4-2; CDR3aa: CASSQDREVWYGYTF; CDR3nt: TGTGCCAGCAGTCAGGACAGGGAGGTTTGGTATGGCTACACCTTC
len: 14; j_gene: TRBJ2-1; d_gene: -; abundance: -; v_gene: TRBV27; CDR3aa: CASRPGLGDNEQFF; CDR3nt: TGTGCCAGCAGGCCGGGACTGGGCGACAATGAGCAGTTCTTC
len: 17; j_gene: TRBJ2-1; d_gene: TRBD2; abundance: -; v_gene: TRBV10-3; CDR3aa: CAISEGGRGRSYNEQFF; CDR3nt: TGTGCCATCAGTGAGGGCGGGAGGGGAAGGTCCTACAATGAGCAGTTCTTC
len: 15; j_gene: TRBJ2-1; d_gene: TRBD2; abundance: -; v_gene: TRBV5-1; CDR3aa: CASREAGGSYNEQFF; CDR3nt: TGCGCCAGCAGAGAAGCGGGAGGGTCTTACAATGAGCAGTTCTTC
len: 15; j_gene: TRBJ2-2; d_gene: TRBD1; abundance: -; v_gene: TRBV4-1; CDR3aa: CASSQAYRGTGELFF; CDR3nt: TGCGCCAGCAGCCAAGCCTACAGGGGCACCGGGGAGCTGTTTTTT
len: 15; j_gene: TRBJ1-5; d_gene: -; abundance: -; v_gene: TRBV6-1; CDR3aa: CASSEHGGAGQPQHF; CDR3nt: TGTGCCAGCAGTGAACACGGGGGGGCTGGGCAGCCCCAGCATTTT
len: 15; j_gene: TRBJ1-2; d_gene: -; abundance: -; v_gene: TRBV19; CDR3aa: CASSRAVRQVYGYTF; CDR3nt: TGTGCCAGTAGTCGCGCCGTCCGACAGGTATATGGCTACACCTTC
len: 15; j_gene: TRBJ1-1; d_gene: TRBD1; abundance: -; v_gene: TRBV5-4; CDR3aa: CASSRDRGRGTEAFF; CDR3nt: TGTGCCAGCAGCCGGGACAGGGGGCGCGGAACTGAAGCTTTCTTT
len: 11; j_gene: TRBJ2-1; d_gene: -; abundance: -; v_gene: TRBV5-4; CDR3aa: CASSLDNEQFF; CDR3nt: TGTGCCAGCAGCTTGGATAATGAGCAGTTCTTC
len: 12; j_gene: TRBJ2-7; d_gene: -; abundance: few; v_gene: TRBV18; CDR3aa: CASSPDSREQYF; CDR3nt: TGTGCCAGCTCACCAGATAGCCGCGAGCAGTACTTC
len: 14; j_gene: TRBJ1-5; d_gene: -; abundance: -; v_gene: TRBV9; CDR3aa: CASSPGTNYQPQHF; CDR3nt: TGTGCCAGCAGCCCCGGGACAAACTATCAGCCCCAGCATTTT
len: 12; j_gene: TRBJ2-7; d_gene: -; abundance: few; v_gene: TRBV5-1; CDR3aa: CASSKDSYEQYF; CDR3nt: TGCGCCAGCAGCAAGGACTCCTACGAGCAGTACTTC
len: 13; j_gene: TRBJ1-1; d_gene: TRBD1; abundance: -; v_gene: TRBV10-2; CDR3aa: CASSLTGATEAFF; CDR3nt: TGCGCCAGCAGTCTGACAGGGGCTACTGAAGCTTTCTTT
len: 12; j_gene: TRBJ1-2; d_gene: -; abundance: -; v_gene: TRBV7-9; CDR3aa: CASSGQRRPVTF; CDR3nt: TGTGCCAGCAGCGGCCAAAGGCGCCCAGTTACGTTC
len: 15; j_gene: TRBJ2-2; d_gene: -; abundance: -; v_gene: TRBV5-8; CDR3aa: CASSLKGPWTGELFF; CDR3nt: TGTGCCAGCAGCTTGAAAGGGCCGTGGACCGGGGAGCTGTTTTTT
len: 16; j_gene: TRBJ1-5; d_gene: TRBD1; abundance: -; v_gene: TRBV19; CDR3aa: CAIGTGGAFGNQPQHF; CDR3nt: TGTGCCATCGGCACAGGGGGCGCGTTTGGCAATCAGCCCCAGCATTTT
len: 14; j_gene: TRBJ2-1; d_gene: TRBD2; abundance: -; v_gene: TRBV6-5; CDR3aa: CASSPGLAYLSEFF; CDR3nt: TGTGCCAGCAGTCCCGGACTAGCGTACTTGTCTGAGTTCTTC
len: 17; j_gene: TRBJ2-3; d_gene: TRBD2; abundance: -; v_gene: TRBV4-1; CDR3aa: CASSQEGGGRAADTQYF; CDR3nt: TGCGCCAGCAGCCAAGAAGGAGGCGGGAGGGCCGCAGATACGCAGTATTTT
len: 15; j_gene: TRBJ1-2; d_gene: -; abundance: once; v_gene: TRBV4-1; CDR3aa: CASSQGTSFDYGYTF; CDR3nt: TGCGCCAGCAGCCAAGGGACGTCGTTCGACTATGGCTACACCTTC
len: 16; j_gene: TRBJ1-2; d_gene: -; abundance: -; v_gene: TRBV9; CDR3aa: CASSDGRRHRGYGYTF; CDR3nt: TGTGCCAGCAGCGATGGCCGTCGACACCGGGGGTATGGCTACACCTTC
len: 18; j_gene: TRBJ2-7; d_gene: -; abundance: -; v_gene: TRBV12-5; CDR3aa: CASGLVALPRASSTEQYF; CDR3nt: TGTGCTAGTGGTTTGGTAGCACTGCCCAGAGCCTCTTCGACCGAGCAGTACTTC
len: 16; j_gene: TRBJ1-1; d_gene: -; abundance: once; v_gene: TRBV27; CDR3aa: CASSLSGQAFTTEAFF; CDR3nt: TGTGCCAGCAGTTTATCAGGCCAGGCTTTTACCACTGAAGCTTTCTTT
len: 14; j_gene: TRBJ2-7; d_gene: TRBD1; abundance: -; v_gene: TRBV11-1; CDR3aa: CASSLGGQFYEQYF; CDR3nt: TGTGCCAGCAGCTTAGGGGGACAGTTCTACGAGCAGTACTTC
len: 16; j_gene: TRBJ2-3; d_gene: -; abundance: -; v_gene: TRBV5-1; CDR3aa: CASSFIAGRGTDTQYF; CDR3nt: TGCGCCAGCAGCTTCATAGCTGGAAGGGGCACAGATACGCAGTATTTT
len: 15; j_gene: TRBJ2-5; d_gene: -; abundance: -; v_gene: TRBV30; CDR3aa: CAWSPRGRDQETQYF; CDR3nt: TGTGCCTGGAGTCCAAGAGGCAGGGACCAAGAGACCCAGTACTTC
len: 15; j_gene: TRBJ2-2; d_gene: -; abundance: -; v_gene: TRBV5-1; CDR3aa: CASGPSVTHTGELFF; CDR3nt: TGCGCCAGCGGACCTAGCGTTACACACACCGGGGAGCTGTTTTTT